This T cell receptor beta chain was identified during a study of monozygotic twins with inflammatory bowel disease. For this clonotype: Its antigen is unidentified.

TCRdb reprocessed the 5' RACE reads and stores each CDR3 protein as one record, lacking DNA. Found here are fewer than 550,000 distinct CDR3 sequences; the top ten clones hold roughly 2.5%. Findings and caveats of the study: Fewer clonotypes were shared with others by IBD patients than by healthy twins, especially with disease activity. Researchers were unable to tell different T cell subtypes apart. IBD patients showed reduced TCRbeta diversity (inverse Simpson) versus healthy co-twins. The results supported no single strong signal or clonotype associated with IBD.

The CDR3 totals 14 residues. The germline V gene encodes CDR1 MNHNY and CDR2 SVGAGI (reference sequence). The sample consisted of blood. The chain employs TRBV6-6 and TRBJ1-2. The receptor comes from a human donor with ulcerative colitis or Crohn's disease, or a healthy co-twin of an affected twin (not recorded which). CDR3 sequence: CASSYQSQVNGYTF.